The clone carrying this T cell receptor (beta chain) was counted once. The antigen is undetermined. The sample comes from a study of response to subunit inactivated influenza vaccine. Regarding the study as a whole: After each seasonal influenza vaccination, few new T cells are recruited, the authors suggested.

The germline CDR1 and CDR2 sequences are DFQATT and SNEGSKA (reference sequence). This CDR3 is 13 amino acids long. Trimming left V 1 base short and J 6 bases short, with 10 bases between. TCRdb called the RT-PCR reads again in MiXCR, with one record for every CDR3 protein. The sample shows over 450,000 distinct CDR3 sequences, 13% of them seen only once. The chain has TRBV20-1 and TRBJ2-1; D is uncertain. This sequence originates from a man in his forties or fifties who received an inactivated influenza vaccine. The sequences come from PBMCs from blood, collected roughly 48 days after vaccination. Here the CDR3 reads CSARGRGINEQFF. CDR3 coding DNA: TGCAGTGCTAGAGGCCGAGGAATCAATGAGCAGTTCTTC.